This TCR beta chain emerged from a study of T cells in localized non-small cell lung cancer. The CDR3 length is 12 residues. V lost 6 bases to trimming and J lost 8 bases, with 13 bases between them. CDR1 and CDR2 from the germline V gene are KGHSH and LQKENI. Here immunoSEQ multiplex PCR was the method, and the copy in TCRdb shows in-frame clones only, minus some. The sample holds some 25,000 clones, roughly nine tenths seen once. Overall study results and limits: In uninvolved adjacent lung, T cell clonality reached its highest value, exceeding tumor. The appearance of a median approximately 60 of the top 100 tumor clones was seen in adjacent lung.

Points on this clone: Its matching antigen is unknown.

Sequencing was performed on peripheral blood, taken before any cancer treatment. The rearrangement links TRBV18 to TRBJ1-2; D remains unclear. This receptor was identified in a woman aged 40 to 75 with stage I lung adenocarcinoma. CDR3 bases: TGTGCCAGCTCCCCCCCGACGCGGGGCTACACCTTC. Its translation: CASSPPTRGYTF.